These 21 T cell receptor beta chains were all obtained from the same sample, sequenced in a study of cytomegalovirus exposure and HLA in healthy donors. Primers: 60 Vbeta forward and 13 Jbeta reverse. Method: immunoSEQ multiplex PCR; TCRdb's copy keeps in-frame clones and lacks some. The sample lists about 200,000 clones, more than 60% occurring once. Source material: PBMCs. The receptors stem from a man in his fifties or sixties in good health and CMV-seronegative.

This clone has a handful of counts. The J gene is TRBJ2-3, the V gene TRBV4-1; 10 bases are shared with TRBD2. V was clipped by 2 bases and J by 4 bases; unmatched bases: 3. The CDR3 is 15 amino acids. Germline V gives CDR1 MGHRA, CDR2 YSYEKL. The CDR3 DNA is TGCGCCAGCAGCCAAACTAGCGGGATAGCAGATACGCAGTATTTT. Translated: CASSQTSGIADTQYF.

The chain uses TRBV14 and TRBJ2-1; TRBD2 agrees at 9 bases. CDR1 and CDR2 from the germline V gene are SGHDN and FVKESK. V shed 5 bases and J 8 bases; nucleotides not matched to a gene: 7. This CDR3 spans 14 amino acids. The CDR3 reads CASSFFSGSHEQFF. The CDR3 coding sequence is TGTGCCAGCAGCTTCTTTAGCGGGAGCCATGAGCAGTTCTTC.

J is TRBJ2-7 and V is TRBV2; 7 positions agree with TRBD1. Germline values: CDR1 SNHLY, CDR2 FYNNEI. Unmatched junction bases numbered 6, after V lost 7 bases and J lost 6 bases. CDR3 size: 12 residues. CDR3 region: CASNTGVREQYF. CDR3 sequence (DNA): TGTGCCAGCAATACAGGGGTCCGCGAGCAGTACTTC.

This clone was observed a handful of times. The chain recombines TRBV27 with TRBJ2-2; D remains ambiguous. Trimming cost V 7 bases and J 3 bases, with 15 bases left between them. The CDR3 is made up of 15 amino acids. The V gene's germline CDR1 is MNHEY and CDR2 SMNVEV (reference sequence). CDR3 bases: TGTGCCAGCACAGACAATTTCGATCACACCGGGGAGCTGTTTTTT. It encodes CASTDNFDHTGELFF.

The CDR3 is CASSVGLAGRYNEQFF. The CDR3 DNA follows: TGTGCCAGCAGCGTAGGGCTAGCGGGACGCTACAATGAGCAGTTCTTC. The rearrangement uses TRBV9 and TRBJ2-1; 9 bases match TRBD2. V lost 0 bases and J lost 3; bases outside the gene matches: 4. Germline V CDR1 and CDR2: SGDLS, YYNGEE. CDR3 size: 16 residues.

This sequence joins TRBV7-9 and TRBJ1-2; weak D call: TRBD1 (6 bases). The CDR3 has 14 amino acids. Germline loops: CDR1 SEHNR, CDR2 FQNEAQ (reference sequence). Trimming removed 5 bases at V and 3 bases at J, with 13 bases between. As DNA, the CDR3 is TGTGCCAGCAGCAAAACCCCAGGGGACTATGGCTACACCTTC. It is translated as CASSKTPGDYGYTF.

The CDR3 protein is CASRSIGRGYEQYF. In DNA, the CDR3 is TGTGCCAGCAGGTCCATCGGGCGGGGGTACGAGCAGTACTTC. The chain joins TRBV2 to TRBJ2-7; 7 bases map to TRBD2. This CDR3 comprises 14 residues. The J segment lost 4 bases and the V segment lost 6 bases, leaving 9 bases of the junction unmatched. The germline gives CDR1 SNHLY, CDR2 FYNNEI.

This clone was seen a handful of times. This chain connects TRBV6-5 to TRBJ2-7; TRBD1 matches 9 bases. Germline V gives CDR1 MNHEY, CDR2 SVGAGI. This CDR3 comprises 14 residues. The trim removed 7 bases at V and 5 bases at J, leaving 9 bases unmatched. CDR3 DNA sequence: TGTGCCAGCAAGTCGGGGACAGGGTCCCACGAGCAGTACTTC. It yields the protein CASKSGTGSHEQYF.

The chain combines TRBV28 with TRBJ2-7; 12 bases map to TRBD1. Trimming took 2 bases from V and 4 from J; bases not matched to a gene: 3. Germline V gene sequence: CDR1 MDHEN, CDR2 SYDVKM. CDR3 length: 15 residues. For the CDR3, the DNA is TGTGCCAGCAGTTTAGGGACAGGGGGCGGATACGAGCAGTACTTC. As protein: CASSLGTGGGYEQYF.

The chain links TRBV5-1 to TRBJ2-2, with 11 nucleotides matching TRBD2. Germline lookup yields CDR1 SGHRS and CDR2 YFSETQ. Unmatched junction bases numbered 8, after V lost 2 bases and J lost 5 bases. CDR3 size: 17 residues. CDR3 bases: TGCGCCAGCAGCTTTTGGCTAGCGGGAGGAGGGACCGGGGAGCTGTTTTTT. Its translation: CASSFWLAGGGTGELFF.

To note about this clone: Sequence at one end of the junction differs from germline and may be a read error. The chain carries TRBV30 and TRBJ2-4; D possibly corresponds to TRBD2 (5 bases). This CDR3 has 14 amino acids. Germline lookup yields CDR1 GTSNPN and CDR2 SVGIG (reference sequence). DNA of the CDR3: TGTGCCTTTAAGGACTTAACCAAAAAAAACAGTCAGTACTTC. It yields the protein CAFKDLTKKNSQYF.

Worth noting for this clone: This sample also contains other DNA sequences that code for the same CDR3. The CDR3 loop reads CASSYSGQGNYGYTF. In DNA, the CDR3 is TGTGCCAGCAGTTACTCGGGGCAGGGGAACTATGGCTACACCTTC. This chain uses TRBV6-6 with TRBJ1-2, with D possibly being TRBD1 (6 bases). The length of the CDR3 is 15 residues. Germline CDR1 and CDR2: MNHNY and SVGAGI (reference sequence). The V and J ends lost 0 bases and 2 bases respectively, with 10 bases between them.

The rearrangement links TRBV2 to TRBJ2-5, with unresolved D. The CDR3 spans 13 residues. The V gene's germline CDR1 is SNHLY and CDR2 FYNNEI. V was shortened by 1 base and J by 3 bases, with 6 bases between the two germline ends. As DNA, the CDR3 is TGTGCCAGCAGTGAAGGGTACAAAGAGACCCAGTACTTC. Translating gives CASSEGYKETQYF. The full variable domain, rest sourced from reference TRBV2 and TRBJ2-5, is EPEVTQTPSHQVTQMGQEVILRCVPISNHLYFYWYRQILGQKVEFLVSFYNNEISEKSEIFDDQFSVERPDGSNFTLKIRSTKLEDSAMYFCASSEGYKETQYFGPGTRLLVL.

The chain links TRBV4-1 to TRBJ2-4; tentative D call: TRBD1 (6 bases). Trimming stripped 2 bases from V and 7 bases from J, with 24 bases between. Germline-derived CDR1 and CDR2 are MGHRA and YSYEKL. This CDR3 comprises 18 residues. The CDR3 DNA reads TGCGCCAGCAGCCAACGGGTCCGGGATCAGGGGCTATGGAACATTCAGTACTTC. Residues: CASSQRVRDQGLWNIQYF.

This clone was seen more than once but under ten times. The chain uses TRBV28 and TRBJ1-2, with D perhaps TRBD1 (5 bases). In germline, CDR1 is MDHEN, CDR2 SYDVKM. Trimming stripped 1 base from V and 5 bases from J, with 14 bases between. This CDR3 contains 15 residues. CDR3 in amino acids: CASSLLGGNLYGYTF. In nucleotides, the CDR3 is TGTGCCAGCAGTTTATTGGGGGGGAACCTGTATGGCTACACCTTC.

This sequence joins TRBV7-8 and TRBJ2-5; tentative D call: TRBD2 (5 bases). The J call is in doubt because the DNA end fits TRBJ2-7 better. The germline V gene encodes CDR1 SGHVS and CDR2 FQNEAQ. CDR3 size: 14 residues. This chain's CDR3 is CASSDRTRTYEQYF. The CDR3 bases are TGTGCCAGCAGCGACCGTACTAGGACCTACGAGCAGTACTTC.

The CDR3: CASSEDRGMDTEAFF. CDR3 sequence (DNA): TGTGCCAGCAGTGAGGACAGAGGGATGGACACTGAAGCTTTCTTT. V gene TRBV25-1 combines with J gene TRBJ1-1; D is possibly TRBD1 (6 bases). Germline CDR1 reads MGHDK; CDR2 reads SYGVNS. V was trimmed by 3 bases and J by 3 bases, leaving 14 bases between them. The CDR3 extends over 15 amino acids.

The V gene is TRBV10-3, the J gene TRBJ1-1; D possibly corresponds to TRBD1 (5 bases). The germline CDR1 and CDR2 sequences are ENHRY and SYGVKD. This CDR3 has 13 residues. The V and J ends lost 3 bases and 10 bases respectively, with 15 bases between them. The CDR3 reads CAISEGERRAAFF. The CDR3 DNA follows: TGTGCCATCAGTGAAGGGGAAAGAAGGGCAGCTTTCTTT.

The genes are TRBV9 and TRBJ2-2; TRBD1 aligns across 7 bases. Germline-derived CDR1 and CDR2 are SGDLS and YYNGEE. The CDR3 is made up of 15 amino acids. Unmatched junction bases numbered 6, after V lost 7 bases and J lost 0 bases. The CDR3 sequence is CASGNRGSNTGELFF. In DNA form, the CDR3 reads TGTGCCAGCGGTAACAGGGGCTCGAACACCGGGGAGCTGTTTTTT.

The V call is TRBV9, the J call TRBJ1-5; D is perhaps TRBD1 (5 bases). Germline assignment: CDR1 SGDLS and CDR2 YYNGEE. V lost 6 bases and J lost 0, with 19 bases in between. The CDR3 covers 17 residues. The CDR3, as DNA: TGTGCCAGCACCTGGCGGCTGGACACGTATAGCAATCAGCCCCAGCATTTT. It encodes CASTWRLDTYSNQPQHF.

The rearrangement links TRBV2 to TRBJ2-1; TRBD2 matches 14 bases. This CDR3 is 15 amino acids long. Looked up from germline, CDR1 is SNHLY and CDR2 is FYNNEI. V lost 1 base, J lost 12 bases, and 5 bases stayed unmatched. CDR3 DNA: TGTGCCAGCAGTGAAGGACTAGCGGGAGGGGGAGTGCAGTTCTTC. This gives the protein CASSEGLAGGGVQFF.